Detailed here is one T cell receptor beta chain. This CDR3 comprises 12 residues. Between the trimmed V and J ends, which lost 6 bases and 4 bases, there was a span of 6 bases. Germline V gene data show CDR1 as MGHDK and CDR2 as SYGVNS. The data were obtained in a study of blood T cell repertoires in COVID-19. At the level of the study: COVID-19 samples collected from the United States, Italy and Spain covered acute and convalescent phases. The analysed material was cDNA or gDNA that came from T cells, B-cell-depleted T cells, or PBMCs.

Only in-frame clones appear in the TCRdb table, and some are missing; sequencing was by immunoSEQ multiplex PCR. Among approximately 220,000 clones listed, around four fifths were seen once. The study recruited exposed participants who had met a COVID-19 case within 2 weeks before entry. This sequence originates from a woman between 45 and 65 years old who had been exposed to COVID-19. The chain links TRBV25-1 to TRBJ1-4; D call uncertain. Sequenced input: PBMCs or T cells enriched from blood (not recorded which). In DNA, the CDR3 is TGTGCCAGCAGATCGGGTAATGAAAAACTGTTTTTT. Translating it yields CASRSGNEKLFF.